These 22 T cell receptor beta chains were all obtained from the same sample, sequenced in a study of shared clonotypes between healthy human individuals. Some clones are missing from TCRdb's copy, which holds only in-frame ones; the method was immunoSEQ multiplex PCR. The sample consists of more than 500,000 clones, 90% to 97% of them appearing once. Specimen: naive CD4+ T cells sorted from blood. Regarding subset: CD45RA+ positively selected. All receptors come from a woman under 40 in good health.

The J gene is TRBJ2-5, the V gene TRBV28, with 13 nucleotides matching TRBD2. The CDR3 extends over 15 amino acids. Germline CDR1 MDHEN, CDR2 SYDVKM. J lost 7 bases, V lost 8 bases, and 10 bases had no gene match. The CDR3 reads CASSTSGRWSRTQYF. CDR3 in DNA: TGTGCCAGCTCGACTAGCGGGAGGTGGAGCAGGACCCAGTACTTC.

The chain uses TRBV29-1 and TRBJ2-5, with D tentatively TRBD2 (5 bases). V was shortened by 8 bases and J by 5 bases, with 15 bases between the two germline ends. Per germline, CDR1 SQVTM and CDR2 ANQGSEA. The CDR3 extends over 12 amino acids. The CDR3 protein is CSFQGSGETQYF. The CDR3 DNA follows: TGCAGCTTCCAAGGCAGCGGCGAGACCCAGTACTTC. Full variable domain (remainder filled in from reference TRBV29-1 and TRBJ2-5): SAVISQKPSRDICQRGTSLTIQCQVDSQVTMMFWYRQQPGQSLTLIATANQGSEATYESGFVIDKFPISRPNLTFSTLTVSNMSPEDSSIYLCSFQGSGETQYFGPGTRLLVL.

The V gene is TRBV27, the J gene TRBJ1-5, with D possibly being TRBD1 (5 bases). The germline V and J ends were trimmed by 5 bases and 5 bases, with 16 bases remaining between them. The CDR3 length is 15 residues. Germline V gives CDR1 MNHEY, CDR2 SMNVEV (reference sequence). DNA for the CDR3: TGTGCCAGCAGTCTCTCCCCCCTGGGGGATCAGCCCCAGCATTTT. It yields the protein CASSLSPLGDQPQHF.

The table lists this clone with a few counts. This chain connects TRBV27 to TRBJ2-7, with a possible D match to TRBD2 (6 bases). The CDR3 sequence is 13 residues long. The germline V gene encodes CDR1 MNHEY and CDR2 SMNVEV (reference sequence). Trimming shortened V by 6 bases and J by 1 base, and 10 bases separated the two germline ends. The CDR3 nucleotides are TGTGCCAGCAGGCGGGAAGGTTCCTACGAGCAGTACTTC. This gives the protein CASRREGSYEQYF.

This clone came up once. The chain employs TRBV6-1 and TRBJ2-3; no firm D call. There are 13 residues in the CDR3. Trimming stripped 3 bases from V and 4 bases from J, with 8 bases between. CDR1 is MNHNS, CDR2 SASEGT, per germline. The CDR3 region has the DNA TGTGCCAGCAGTGACCGGGCGGCAGATACGCAGTATTTT. It specifies CASSDRAADTQYF.

The chain combines TRBV7-9 with TRBJ1-2; D is ambiguous. The CDR3 contains 16 residues. V lost 6 bases, J lost 8 bases, and 25 bases lay in between. Germline loops: CDR1 SEHNR, CDR2 FQNEAQ (reference sequence). In DNA form, the CDR3 reads TGTGCCAGCAGGTTAAGAACTCAGGCATTCTCTTTCGGCTACACCTTC. Its translation: CASRLRTQAFSFGYTF.

J is TRBJ1-1 and V is TRBV5-1; TRBD1 might be the D (5 bases). The CDR3 spans 14 residues. The germline V gene has CDR1 SGHRS and CDR2 YFSETQ. The ends were cut back, 0 bases at V and 1 base at J, with 7 bases in the middle. The CDR3 region is CASSLGDENTEAFF. For the CDR3, the DNA is TGCGCCAGCAGCTTGGGGGACGAGAACACTGAAGCTTTCTTT.

The CDR3 region is CASSRDRAQTNEKLFF. The CDR3 bases are TGTGCCAGCAGTCGTGACAGGGCCCAAACTAATGAAAAACTGTTTTTT. This chain uses TRBV28 with TRBJ1-4, with 7 bases aligning to TRBD1. The length of the CDR3 is 16 residues. In germline, CDR1 is MDHEN, CDR2 SYDVKM. J gave up 1 base and V 5 bases, and 7 bases lay outside the gene matches.

The genes are TRBV30 and TRBJ1-5; 9 nucleotides line up with TRBD1. The germline CDR1 and CDR2 sequences are GTSNPN and SVGIG (reference sequence). CDR3 size: 15 residues. Unmatched junction bases numbered 7, after V lost 3 bases and J lost 4 bases. For the CDR3, the DNA is TGTGCCTGGAGCAGACAACAGGGGGCAAATCAGCCCCAGCATTTT. This gives the protein CAWSRQQGANQPQHF.

CDR3 amino acids: CASSYWDSSYEQYF. The DNA of the CDR3 is TGTGCCAGCAGTTATTGGGACAGTAGCTACGAGCAGTACTTC. The gene calls are TRBV6-5 and TRBJ2-7, with 7 bases aligning to TRBD1. V trimming: 3 bases; J trimming: 3 bases; junction bases outside the gene matches: 5. Per germline, CDR1 MNHEY and CDR2 SVGAGI. The CDR3 contains 14 residues.

Only one count was recorded for this clone. The genes are TRBV6-5 and TRBJ1-2, with a tentative D call TRBD1 (5 bases). CDR1 and CDR2 from the germline V gene are MNHEY and SVGAGI. This CDR3 is 13 amino acids long. Trimming took off 7 bases at V and 8 bases at J, with 17 bases between the two ends. CDR3 nucleotides: TGTGCCAGCAACCCGACCGGGGCTGGGGGCTACACCTTC. This gives the protein CASNPTGAGGYTF.

This clone has a handful of counts. The chain recombines TRBV27 with TRBJ1-3; tentative D call: TRBD1 (5 bases). Trimming stripped 5 bases from V and 5 bases from J, with 22 bases between. From germline, CDR1 is MNHEY and CDR2 SMNVEV (reference sequence). This CDR3 is built from 17 residues. This chain's CDR3 is CASSPRYEWGRRNTIYF. DNA for the CDR3: TGTGCCAGCAGTCCTCGATATGAGTGGGGACGACGAAACACCATATATTTT.

V is TRBV7-9 and J is TRBJ1-4; D call uncertain. The germline CDR1 and CDR2 sequences are SEHNR and FQNEAQ (reference sequence). V gave up 10 bases and J gave up 3 bases, with 12 bases separating them. The CDR3 sequence is 13 residues long. The CDR3 nucleotides read TGTGCCACGTCCCTGAGCTCTAATGAAAAACTGTTTTTT. This sequence encodes CATSLSSNEKLFF.

This clone appeared once. CDR3 sequence: CASSAQSTGELFF. CDR3 coding DNA: TGTGCCAGCAGTGCACAGAGCACCGGGGAGCTGTTTTTT. The J gene is TRBJ2-2, the V gene TRBV27, with D uncertain. The CDR3 runs 13 residues. Trimming removed 5 bases from V and 4 bases from J, with 8 bases in between. Germline values: CDR1 MNHEY, CDR2 SMNVEV (reference sequence).

The chain has TRBV6-6 and TRBJ1-1, with no clear D. The CDR3 runs to 14 residues. V lost 7 bases and J 0 bases, leaving 12 bases between the germline ends. From germline, CDR1 is MNHNY and CDR2 SVGAGI (reference sequence). The CDR3 bases are TGTGCCAGCACCCCCGTACAAATGAACACTGAAGCTTTCTTT. It yields the protein CASTPVQMNTEAFF.

This chain links TRBV7-8 with TRBJ2-7; 7 bases line up with TRBD2. The CDR3 extends over 14 amino acids. The germline V gene encodes CDR1 SGHVS and CDR2 FQNEAQ. V was pared by 5 bases and J by 2 bases, with 6 bases of the junction left unmatched. DNA of the CDR3: TGTGCCAGCAGCCCTCGGGACTACCCCTACGAGCAGTACTTC. As protein: CASSPRDYPYEQYF.

The rearrangement joins TRBV5-1 to TRBJ2-2; the D gene could be TRBD1 or TRBD2 (6 bases each). This CDR3 is 18 amino acids long. Between the trimmed V and J ends, which lost 4 bases and 1 base, there was a span of 20 bases. The V gene's germline CDR1 is SGHRS and CDR2 YFSETQ. The CDR3 is CASSRPRGHPENTGELFF. The CDR3 coding sequence is TGCGCCAGCAGCCGGCCACGGGGGCACCCCGAGAACACCGGGGAGCTGTTTTTT.

The table lists this clone with a count of one. The genes are TRBV7-6 and TRBJ1-2; D is unresolved. CDR3 length: 13 amino acids. Looked up from germline, CDR1 is SGHVS and CDR2 is FNYEAQ. The ends were cut back, 4 bases at V and 4 bases at J, with 10 bases in the middle. For the CDR3, the DNA is TGTGCCAGCAGCTACCACGGCGGCTATGGCTACACCTTC. Translating gives CASSYHGGYGYTF.

The chain has TRBV10-1 and TRBJ2-1, with 10 bases that match TRBD2. The CDR3 extends over 15 amino acids. The J segment lost 7 bases and the V segment lost 5 bases, leaving 8 bases of the junction unmatched. Germline V gene data show CDR1 as WNHNN and CDR2 as SYGVQD (reference sequence). Here the CDR3 reads CASSKLAGILNEQFF. CDR3 bases: TGCGCCAGCAGTAAACTAGCGGGAATTTTGAATGAGCAGTTCTTC.

CDR3 nucleotide sequence: TGTGCCAGCAGCTCACCCTCCAAGTACAGGGCTTCCTACAATGAGCAGTTCTTC. Translating gives CASSSPSKYRASYNEQFF. The chain recombines TRBV11-2 with TRBJ2-1; D is possibly TRBD1 (6 bases). Germline lookup yields CDR1 SGHAT and CDR2 FQNNGV. The CDR3 is 18 amino acids. The germline V and J ends were trimmed by 4 bases and 1 base, with 20 bases remaining between them.

The J gene is TRBJ1-3, the V gene TRBV15; the D is unclear. V was shortened by 1 base and J by 0 bases, with 10 bases between the two germline ends. The CDR3 extends over 16 amino acids. Germline values: CDR1 LNHNV, CDR2 YYDKDF (reference sequence). The CDR3 nucleotides are TGTGCCACCAGCAGAGGGGCTCCATACTCTGGAAACACCATATATTTT. Protein sequence: CATSRGAPYSGNTIYF.

This rearrangement joins TRBV29-1 to TRBJ2-3; D not resolved. From germline, CDR1 is SQVTM and CDR2 ANQGSEA. The CDR3 loop spans 12 amino acids. Trimming removed 6 bases from V and 0 bases from J, with 7 bases in between. The CDR3 nucleotides read TGCAGCGTAGTGGCTAGCACAGATACGCAGTATTTT. Amino acids: CSVVASTDTQYF.